This TCR beta chain was identified during a study of Ad26.COV2.S vaccination and SARS-CoV-2 variants (dated by TCRdb to the early 2020s). The study in broad terms: Vaccine-arm donors were drawn from COV1001, a multicentre, randomized, double-blind, placebo-controlled phase I-IIa trial of Ad26.COV2.S in healthy adults. Ad26.COV2.S was administered intramuscularly at 5 x 10^10 or 1 x 10^11 viral particles, either as a single shot or as two shots given 56 days apart. TCRbeta repertoire sequencing served as the tool for gauging how specific and how broad the SARS-CoV-2-reactive T cell receptors were following Ad26.COV2.S vaccination. The TCR-sequenced set comprised around 30 samples: around 20 Ad26.COV2.S vaccine recipients, 5 placebo recipients and 8 SARS-CoV-2 convalescent individuals. Trial participants were randomized into five groups of five, in which low-dose or high-dose Ad26.COV2.S was given once or twice, or placebo was given on both occasions. Investigators did not know the trial group allocation while performing experiments and assessing outcomes. What the study reported, not specific to this receptor: Vaccine and placebo recipients had similar non-spike TCR breadth, a finding consistent with the vaccine containing only spike. According to the authors, total T cell responses may have been underestimated by the TCR breadth and depth analyses. Comparing responses between vaccine doses or regimens was not something the study was powered to do. Higher spike-specific TCR breadth was observed in Ad26.COV2.S recipients than in placebo recipients (P = 0.0014). After vaccination, substantial breadth of spike-specific CD8+ and CD4+ T cell responses was reported.

The immunoSEQ Assay was used to sequence TCRbeta CDR3 regions. After extraction, genomic DNA underwent amplification by bias-controlled multiplex PCR, followed by high-throughput sequencing. The original pipeline was this. To quantify the absolute abundance of each unique TCRbeta CDR3 region, sequences were collapsed and filtered. T cell fraction was estimated by normalizing TCRbeta template counts to usable DNA, which was measured by amplifying reference genes present in all nucleated cells. Repertoire TCRs were annotated as SARS-CoV-2-specific by exact matching of V gene, CDR3 amino acid sequence and J gene to a known reactive TCR set. The reference SARS-CoV-2 TCR set was obtained from MIRA and was filtered for enrichment in COVID-19-positive ImmuneCODE repertoires, whereby public or cross-reactive TCRs were removed. Using the MIRA antigens, annotated TCRs were further analysed by specific ORF or by position within an ORF. Breadth was defined as annotated unique rearrangements over total unique productive rearrangements; depth was the summed frequency of those rearrangements. Two-sided Wilcoxon rank-sum tests were used to compare TCR breadth between groups. This immuneACCESS table, as held by TCRdb, lists in-frame sequences with V and J called but not all clones. Of the missing ones, under half trace to an unresolved V gene in checked studies; the others have no known cause. V, J and clone size reflect that table, while D and trimming were determined from the DNA. The sample yields hundreds of thousands of clones; around 86% were counted once. The ten largest account for 3.4% of the sample.

CDR1 and CDR2, per the germline V gene, are MNHEY and SVGAGI. Trimming takes 11 bases from V and 4 bases from J, and the germline ends sit 15 bases apart. The CDR3 goes from the cysteine to the phenylalanine over 13 residues. CDR3 DNA only is kept here, 39 bases in frame from base 1. About this clone itself: No antigen is known for it. The input lacks base qualities; no much larger clone sits a single base away.

In the paper's terms, the treatment or condition label means: 15 to 20 received Ad26.COV2.S at low or high dose, single or two shots; about 5 received placebo; per-sample allocation not given. For vaccine and placebo recipients, repertoires were sequenced using samples collected on day 63 after the first injection. In Cohort 1b, around 23 adults aged 18-55 years were enrolled at a single site in Boston, USA, between 29 July and 7 August 2020. Ad26.COV2.S consisted of a replication-incompetent adenovirus type 26 vector by which a prefusion-stabilized SARS-CoV-2 spike protein from the original Wuhan strain was expressed.

The sample consisted of peripheral blood, taken in a trial of Ad26.COV2.S vaccine versus placebo. The chain is assembled from TRBV6-5 and TRBJ1-5, with the D gene uncertain. The clonotype originates from a person aged 18-60 years who received the Ad26.COV2.S COVID-19 vaccine or a placebo. The DNA reads as follows: TGTGCCGCTTCCCGGGATTATAATCAGCCCCAGCATTTT. The encoded protein is CAASRDYNQPQHF.